Following are 24 T cell receptor beta chains from one sample sequenced in a study of PD-1 blockade in mismatch repair-deficient tumors. Repertoires were generated with immunoSEQ multiplex PCR, while TCRdb's copy carries only in-frame clones and drops some. The table shows more than 90,000 clones, with over 65% occurring only once. Specimen: peripheral blood, collected more than 58 weeks after starting pembrolizumab. The receptors derive from an adult with mismatch repair-deficient cancer.

The CDR3 sequence is CASSISTGGQETQYF. CDR3 nucleotide sequence: TGTGCCAGTAGTATTTCGACAGGAGGTCAAGAGACCCAGTACTTC. The chain is built from TRBV19 and TRBJ2-5; TRBD1 is a possible D gene (6 bases). The V end lost 3 bases, the J end lost 2 bases, and 13 bases lay between the germline ends. Germline assignment: CDR1 LNHDA and CDR2 SQIVND (reference sequence). This CDR3 has 15 amino acids.

This clone was detected only a few times. The rearrangement links TRBV7-8 to TRBJ2-1; TRBD2 might be the D (5 bases). In germline, CDR1 is SGHVS, CDR2 FQNEAQ. The CDR3 covers 16 residues. Trimming took off 1 base at V and 6 bases at J, with 16 bases between the two ends. The CDR3 loop reads CASSLVGIGVANEQFF. CDR3 nucleotide sequence: TGTGCCAGCAGCTTAGTAGGGATCGGGGTCGCCAATGAGCAGTTCTTC.

In the case of this clone: The CDR3 carries no conserved terminal phenylalanine or tryptophan, so it likely arises from a read error. No DNA is shown, since the ends of the CDR3 on it are uncertain; the CDR3 is the one TCRdb lists. This rearrangement joins TRBV2 to TRBJ2-7. Germline-derived CDR1 and CDR2 are SNHLY and FYNNEI. The CDR3 length is 12 residues, termini included. Here the CDR3 reads CASSGDRDHPVG.

The chain couples TRBV18 to TRBJ1-2; 7 nucleotides align to TRBD1. CDR1 and CDR2 (germline): KGHSH, LQKENI. The CDR3 has 12 residues. Trimming removed 6 bases from V and 8 bases from J; junction bases left unmatched: 6. CDR3 loop: CASSLDREGYTF. Written as DNA, the CDR3 is TGTGCCAGCTCCCTCGACAGGGAAGGCTACACCTTC.

The gene calls are TRBV5-1 and TRBJ1-2; D gene uncertain. The CDR3 has 15 amino acids. V was shortened by 3 bases and J by 0 bases, with 12 bases between the two germline ends. The germline CDR1 and CDR2 sequences are SGHRS and YFSETQ. The DNA of the CDR3 is TGCGCCAGCAGCTCCTTGGACGGGGCTAACTATGGCTACACCTTC. Protein sequence: CASSSLDGANYGYTF.

This chain joins TRBV6-5 and TRBJ2-3; possible D gene TRBD2, 6 bases. With 6 bases removed from V and 1 base from J, the gap between germline ends came to 14 bases. The CDR3 length is 15 residues. The V gene's germline CDR1 is MNHEY and CDR2 SVGAGI. CDR3 bases: TGTGCCAGCAGCCCGGACTGGGGGGGCACAGATACGCAGTATTTT. Residues: CASSPDWGGTDTQYF.

The chain joins TRBV7-2 to TRBJ2-3; 11 bases map to TRBD2. This CDR3 is 14 amino acids long. Germline lookup yields CDR1 SGHTA and CDR2 FQGNSA. J lost 6 bases, V lost 6 bases, and 5 bases had no gene match. CDR3 nucleotide sequence: TGTGCCAGCAGTCGGGGGACTAGCGGCGATACGCAGTATTTT. This codes for CASSRGTSGDTQYF.

The chain joins TRBV5-4 to TRBJ1-2; D might be TRBD1 (6 bases). Trimming shortened V by 1 base and J by 4 bases, and 8 bases separated the two germline ends. The CDR3 loop spans 13 amino acids. Germline V gene lookup returns CDR1 SGHNT and CDR2 YYREEE (reference sequence). The CDR3 sequence is CASSLKGGYGYTF. The CDR3 DNA reads as TGTGCCAGCAGCTTGAAGGGGGGCTATGGCTACACCTTC.

This CDR3 is CASSLGRAYNEQFF. The CDR3 DNA reads as TGTGCCAGCAGCTTAGGCAGGGCCTACAATGAGCAGTTCTTC. This chain connects TRBV7-9 to TRBJ2-1, with D tentatively TRBD1 (5 bases). The CDR3 length is 14 residues. Trimming removed 1 base at V and 2 bases at J, with 6 bases between. Germline V gives CDR1 SEHNR, CDR2 FQNEAQ (reference sequence).

CDR3 sequence reads: CASSQGSFYAYNEQFF. The CDR3 DNA sequence: TGTGCCAGCAGCCAGGGCTCTTTTTACGCCTACAATGAGCAGTTCTTC. The chain has TRBV14 and TRBJ2-1; unclear D gene. The CDR3 consists of 16 residues. Looked up from germline, CDR1 is SGHDN and CDR2 is FVKESK. V was trimmed by 3 bases and J by 2 bases, leaving 14 bases between them.

This clone has ten or more counts. The V gene is TRBV19, the J gene TRBJ1-1; D call uncertain. CDR1 LNHDA and CDR2 SQIVND come from the germline V gene (reference sequence). V dropped 7 bases and J dropped 0 bases, with 12 bases sitting between them. This CDR3 is 14 amino acids long. This CDR3 is CASKARGMNTEAFF. The CDR3 DNA reads as TGTGCCAGTAAGGCCCGGGGAATGAACACTGAAGCTTTCTTT.

The genes are TRBV14 and TRBJ2-7, with 7 bases that match TRBD2. V trimming: 5 bases; J trimming: 5 bases; junction bases outside the gene matches: 3. This CDR3 comprises 12 residues. In germline, CDR1 is SGHDN, CDR2 FVKESK. The CDR3 nucleotides are TGTGCCAGCAGCTGGGGGGGGGACGAGCAGTACTTC. Translated: CASSWGGDEQYF.

The CDR3 sequence: CASSFRRNTGELFF. CDR3 DNA: TGTGCCAGCAGCTTCCGCCGAAACACCGGGGAGCTGTTTTTT. V is TRBV7-9 and J is TRBJ2-2; D is uncertain. This CDR3 comprises 14 residues. Trimming took 3 bases from V and 2 from J, leaving 7 bases between them. The V gene's germline CDR1 is SEHNR and CDR2 FQNEAQ (reference sequence).

The chain employs TRBV2 and TRBJ1-5; D unclear. This CDR3 has 15 residues. In germline, CDR1 is SNHLY, CDR2 FYNNEI. Trimming took off 5 bases at V and 1 base at J, with 12 bases between the two ends. CDR3 sequence: CASSFVGLSNQPQHF. CDR3 in DNA: TGTGCCAGCAGTTTTGTGGGATTAAGCAATCAGCCCCAGCATTTT.

This chain connects TRBV21-1 to TRBJ2-1; the DNA was not used to check the table's D call, TRBD1. TRBV21-1 is flagged as a pseudogene. The CDR3 loop spans 20 amino acids. The CDR3 loop is CASSKNDVRDRGRPYNEQFF. The CDR3, as DNA: TGTGCCAGCAGCAAAAACGATGTCCGGGACAGGGGGCGCCCATACAATGAGCAGTTCTTC.

This chain uses TRBV5-1 with TRBJ1-4; D unclear. V lost 0 bases and J lost 4, with 7 bases in between. Germline V CDR1 and CDR2: SGHRS, YFSETQ. CDR3 size: 14 residues. The CDR3 region is CASSLGADNEKLFF. CDR3 bases: TGCGCCAGCAGCTTGGGGGCAGATAATGAAAAACTGTTTTTT.

The chain has TRBV15 and TRBJ2-5, with D tentatively TRBD1 or TRBD2 (6 bases each). The ends were cut back, 4 bases at V and 5 bases at J, with 17 bases in the middle. Looked up from germline, CDR1 is LNHNV and CDR2 is YYDKDF (reference sequence). CDR3 length equals 15 residues. The CDR3 sequence: CATSIHRVEGETQYF. The CDR3 DNA sequence: TGTGCCACCAGCATCCACAGGGTGGAGGGCGAGACCCAGTACTTC.

This clone was counted many times. The chain carries TRBV27 and TRBJ2-7; D perhaps matches TRBD1 (5 bases). The CDR3 consists of 15 residues. Germline-derived CDR1 and CDR2 are MNHEY and SMNVEV (reference sequence). The V and J ends lost 0 bases and 4 bases respectively, with 13 bases between them. CDR3 DNA sequence: TGTGCCAGCAGTTTATCGGGGCCAACTGGGTACGAGCAGTACTTC. Translation gives CASSLSGPTGYEQYF.

Here the CDR3 DNA reads TGTGCCAGTAGTACCACAATGAGGGGCAATCAGCCCCAGCATTTT. Protein sequence: CASSTTMRGNQPQHF. The V call is TRBV19, the J call TRBJ1-5; D ambiguous. The CDR3 covers 15 residues. V was trimmed by 4 bases and J by 2 bases, leaving 12 bases between them. Germline CDR1 and CDR2: LNHDA and SQIVND (reference sequence). Drawing the rest from reference TRBV19 and TRBJ1-5, the complete variable domain is DGGITQSPKYLFRKEGQNVTLSCEQNLNHDAMYWYRQDPGQGLRLIYYSQIVNDFQKGDIAEGYSVSREKKESFPLTVTSAQKNPTAFYLCASSTTMRGNQPQHFGDGTRLSIL.

This sequence joins TRBV27 and TRBJ1-5; TRBD1 might be the D (6 bases). V was shortened by 5 bases and J by 2 bases, with 13 bases between the two germline ends. Germline V gene lookup returns CDR1 MNHEY and CDR2 SMNVEV (reference sequence). There are 15 residues in the CDR3. In nucleotides, the CDR3 is TGTGCCAGCAGTGCACAGGGTCCCGGCAATCAGCCCCAGCATTTT. Translating gives CASSAQGPGNQPQHF.

This clone was counted between two and nine times. The V and J genes are TRBV10-3 and TRBJ2-3; 8 nucleotides line up with TRBD1. The germline V gene encodes CDR1 ENHRY and CDR2 SYGVKD. J gave up 0 bases and V 4 bases, and 12 bases lay outside the gene matches. The CDR3 extends over 18 amino acids. For the CDR3, the DNA is TGTGCCATCAGTGCTGGACAGGGCGTTTTCGGTAGCACAGATACGCAGTATTTT. Translation: CAISAGQGVFGSTDTQYF.

The chain links TRBV29-1 to TRBJ1-5, with 10 nucleotides matching TRBD1. CDR1 is SQVTM and CDR2 is ANQGSEA in the germline V gene. The CDR3 covers 14 residues. The V and J ends lost 5 bases and 2 bases, in that order; junction bases with no gene match: 3. DNA for the CDR3: TGCAGCGTTCAGACAGGGGGCGGCAATCAGCCCCAGCATTTT. Its protein product is CSVQTGGGNQPQHF.

The chain is built from TRBV5-4 and TRBJ2-5; 10 bases line up with TRBD1. The germline gives CDR1 SGHNT, CDR2 YYREEE (reference sequence). Germline trimming cut 4 bases from V and 2 bases from J; bases unmatched to any gene: 5. CDR3 length: 15 amino acids. The CDR3 loop reads CASSAGTGEQETQYF. The CDR3 DNA is TGTGCCAGCAGCGCCGGGACAGGGGAACAAGAGACCCAGTACTTC.

V and J are TRBV19 and TRBJ2-3, with TRBD2 identical over 9 bases. Germline CDR1 reads LNHDA; CDR2 reads SQIVND (reference sequence). This CDR3 has 12 amino acids. Trimming at V came to 11 bases and at J to 6 bases, leaving 6 bases not matched to a gene. CDR3 sequence (DNA): TGTGCCGTTAGCGGGGGCGGGGATACGCAGTATTTT. Residues: CAVSGGGDTQYF.